This T cell receptor (beta chain) was recovered during a study of blood T cell repertoires in COVID-19. Study-wide background: In each case, the material was cDNA or gDNA derived from T cells, B-cell-depleted T cells, or PBMCs.

The table came from immunoSEQ multiplex PCR; TCRdb's copy has only in-frame clones and leaves some out. This table has roughly 250,000 clones, roughly 88% appearing once. This CDR3 is built from 15 residues. Per germline, CDR1 SGDLS and CDR2 YYNGEE. V lost 2 bases to trimming and J lost 5 bases, with 14 bases between them. The origin of this receptor is a woman in her twenties or thirties with acute or convalescent COVID-19. The chain uses TRBV9 and TRBJ2-1; TRBD2 might be the D (5 bases). The source material was peripheral blood. CDR3 protein: CASSVDWTANNEQFF. The CDR3, as DNA: TGTGCCAGCAGCGTCGATTGGACTGCAAACAATGAGCAGTTCTTC.